A selection of T cell receptor beta chains follows, all from one sample in a study of PD-1 blockade in classical Hodgkin lymphoma. The assay was immunoSEQ multiplex PCR, and TCRdb's table has in-frame clones only and misses some. This sample yields 90,000 to 100,000 clones, of which roughly 89% are seen a single time; about 10% belongs to the top ten. This specimen was peripheral blood mononuclear cells (PBMCs), taken before the second cycle of nivolumab. All receptors come from a human donor with classical Hodgkin lymphoma. Each CDR3 is given with its conserved first and last residue. The order of the fields is J gene, D gene, V gene, clone size, CDR3 length, CDR3 DNA, CDR3 protein. D genes are given only for firm matches. Expanded clones get a size class; other rows say once, few or many, or leave the size out.

>TRBJ2-7|.|TRBV5-1|once|15
TGCGCCAGCAGCTTGGCACAGGGCAAAGCCTACGAGCAGTACTTC
CASSLAQGKAYEQYF
>TRBJ2-7|.|TRBV13|.|13
TGTGCCAGCAGCTCGGACGCTTCCTACGAGCAGTACTTC
CASSSDASYEQYF
>TRBJ2-1|.|TRBV9|.|15
TGTGCCAGCAACCGTGGTGGGCAATCCTACAATGAGCAGTTCTTC
CASNRGGQSYNEQFF
>TRBJ2-2|TRBD1|TRBV6-1|many|15
TGTGCCAGCAGGAGGGGACAGCTAGACACCGGGGAGCTGTTTTTT
CASRRGQLDTGELFF
>TRBJ1-1|.|TRBV27|.|16
TGTGCCAGCGTAGGCCCCACAGGGAGCCTGAACACTGAAGCTTTCTTT
CASVGPTGSLNTEAFF
>TRBJ2-3|TRBD2|TRBV4-1|.|17
TGCGCCAGCAGCCAACTCGGACTAGCGGGAGTAGGGGATACGCAGTATTTT
CASSQLGLAGVGDTQYF
>TRBJ2-5|.|TRBV15|.|14
TGTGCCACCAGGAGACCGGGGGAGCAAGAGACCCAGTACTTC
CATRRPGEQETQYF
>TRBJ2-1|TRBD2|TRBV27|.|14
TGTGCCAGCAGGCGACTAGCGGGCGACAATGAGCAGTTCTTC
CASRRLAGDNEQFF
>TRBJ2-5|TRBD2|TRBV9|.|16
TGTGCCAGCAGCCCCCGATTAGCGGGAGGGCCCGAGACCCAGTACTTC
CASSPRLAGGPETQYF
>TRBJ1-1|TRBD1|TRBV27|once|14
TGTGCCAGCAGCACAGGGGTTCTTAACACTGAAGCTTTCTTT
CASSTGVLNTEAFF
>TRBJ2-5|.|TRBV6-1|.|13
TGTGCCGGATCCTCCTCGCCGGGGGAGACCCAGTACTTC
CAGSSSPGETQYF
>TRBJ2-3|.|TRBV4-1|.|16
TGCGCCAGCAGCCAAACCCCCCTGGTGACCATCGATACGCAGTATTTT
CASSQTPLVTIDTQYF
>TRBJ2-5|.|TRBV6-6|.|14
TGTGCCAGCAGACCCGGACCCTTTGAAGAGACCCAGTACTTC
CASRPGPFEETQYF
>TRBJ2-7|TRBD2|TRBV5-1|.|15
TGCGCCAGCAGCCCCCAACGGGGGGGGGTCCTCGAGCAGTACTTC
CASSPQRGGVLEQYF
>TRBJ1-3|.|TRBV5-4|.|15
TGTGCCAGCAGCTTGTCAGGGTCTTCTGGAAACACCATATATTTT
CASSLSGSSGNTIYF
>TRBJ1-3|.|TRBV5-1|.|13
TGCGCCAGCAGCTTGGCCAGTGGAAACACCATATATTTT
CASSLASGNTIYF
>TRBJ2-7|.|TRBV29-1|.|12
TGCAGCGTTTGCTTCGGGTCCTACGAGCAGTACTTC
CSVCFGSYEQYF
>TRBJ1-1|.|TRBV4-1|.|14
TGCGCCAGCAGCCAAGATAATGTTTACACTGAAGCTTTCTTT
CASSQDNVYTEAFF